The clone carrying this TCR beta chain was detected once. Antigen specificity is unknown. The sample comes from a study of cytotoxic CD8 clonotypes in ibrutinib-treated CLL. Study results and limitations: Baseline clonality exceeded age-matched healthy donors and tracked circulating CD8+ T-cell counts. Upon ibrutinib response clonality rose, and upon progression it fell back toward baseline. Investigators sampled sustained-remission and progressing patients at differing times.

Method: immunoSEQ multiplex PCR; TCRdb's copy keeps in-frame clones and lacks some. The sample has fewer than 150,000 clones, 80% to 90% seen once. CDR1 and CDR2 from the germline V gene are SGHRS and YFSETQ. J lost 1 base, V lost 1 base, and 7 bases had no gene match. The CDR3 is made up of 16 amino acids. This material consisted of PBMCs, taken after 24 months of ibrutinib treatment. The TCR was taken from a human donor with chronic lymphocytic leukemia. The chain couples TRBV5-1 to TRBJ2-5; 7 nucleotides align to TRBD1. The chain's CDR3 is CASSLSFGQVQETQYF. The CDR3 DNA is TGCGCCAGCAGCTTGAGTTTTGGACAGGTCCAAGAGACCCAGTACTTC. The full variable domain, with the rest looked up from reference TRBV5-1 and TRBJ2-5, is KAGVTQTPRYLIKTRGQQVTLSCSPISGHRSVSWYQQTPGQGLQFLFEYFSETQRNKGNFPGRFSGRQFSNSRSEMNVSTLELGDSALYLCASSLSFGQVQETQYFGPGTRLLVL.